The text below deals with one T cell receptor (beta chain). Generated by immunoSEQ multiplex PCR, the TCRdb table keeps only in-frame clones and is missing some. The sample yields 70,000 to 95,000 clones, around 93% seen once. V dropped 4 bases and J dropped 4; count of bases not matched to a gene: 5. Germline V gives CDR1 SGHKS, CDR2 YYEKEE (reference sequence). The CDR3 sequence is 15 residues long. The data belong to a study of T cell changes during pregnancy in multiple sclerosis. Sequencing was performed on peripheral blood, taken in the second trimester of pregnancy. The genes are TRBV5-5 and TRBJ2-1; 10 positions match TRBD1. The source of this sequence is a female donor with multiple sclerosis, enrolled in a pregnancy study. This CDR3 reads CASSEPGQGYNEQFF. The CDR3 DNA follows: TGTGCCAGCAGCGAGCCGGGACAGGGGTACAATGAGCAGTTCTTC.